The T cell receptor (beta chain) described here comes from a study of blood T cell repertoires in COVID-19 (TCRdb year 2020). Background on the whole study: Collaborator samples came from the United States, Italy and Spain and covered acute and convalescent phases of COVID-19. The material from the prospective study consisted of cDNA or gDNA derived from T cells, B-cell-depleted T cells, or PBMCs. Subjects who had been exposed to COVID-19, were actively infected with it, or had recovered from it provided the deeply sampled blood TCRbeta repertoires that made up the dataset. The repertoires were released in a freely available public database meant as a resource for research on the immune response to SARS-CoV-2. The samples were drawn from two sources: the first 160 participants of the ongoing ImmuneRACE study, and fewer than 1,500 subjects contributed by 6 global collaborators. Nearly every sample came with metadata listing a de-identified subject ID, COVID-19 status, age in years and sex. Where HLA class I and class II types were available, the types were taken from metadata supplied by the sample provider, not from assay-based typing. Points the paper makes about the study in general: How much clinical and demographic metadata was included differed by source and by participant, and the metadata was provided uncurated.

The immunoSEQ Assay, a bias-controlled multiplex PCR, was used to amplify TCRbeta CDR3 regions from genomic DNA. On the authors' methods: The number of nucleated cells in each sample was estimated by amplification of reference gene primers within the assay. To quantify the absolute abundance of each unique TCRbeta CDR3 rearrangement, sequence reads were collapsed and filtered. For each sample, productive Simpson clonality was calculated by taking the square root of Simpson's diversity index across productive rearrangements. TCRdb obtained this table from immuneACCESS and retained in-frame rearrangements with V and J assigned. These tables miss some clones; where compared with another copy, unresolved V genes account for less than half of the shortfall, and the remainder is unexplained. V and J calls plus clone size are reproduced from that table; the DNA served to infer D and trimming. This sample is represented by 150,000 to 200,000 clones; around 89% of them were singletons. Around 1.9% of the sample belongs to the ten largest clones.

The V end gives up 6 bases and the J end 5 bases, leaving 15 bases in the junction not matched to a gene. CDR3 length: 16 amino acids, cysteine to phenylalanine. Just the 48-base CDR3 DNA is kept, in frame starting at base 1. CDR1 and CDR2, looked up from the germline V gene, are SNHLY and FYNNEI. A remark on this clone: Which antigen it targets is not known. No much larger clone is present one base from it, and per-base qualities are unavailable.

A second Seattle source provided samples from volunteer blood donors who had recovered from COVID-19. Whole blood was collected in K2EDTA tubes by collaborating institutions according to the institutions' own protocols. For TCRbeta analysis, collaborator samples were shipped as frozen whole blood, as isolated PBMCs, or as DNA extracted from either sample type. The V and J segments used are TRBV2 and TRBJ2-5, and 7 junctional nucleotides match TRBD2. The origin of this receptor is a man between 18 and 29 years old who had recovered from COVID-19. Material for sequencing was peripheral blood. The CDR3 protein sequence reads: CASRPGLPFWGETQYF. The nucleotides read TGTGCCAGCAGGCCGGGACTACCTTTTTGGGGGGAGACCCAGTACTTC. Beyond the CDR3, the reference TRBV2 and TRBJ2-5 genes provide the residues; the full variable domain reads: EPEVTQTPSHQVTQMGQEVILRCVPISNHLYFYWYRQILGQKVEFLVSFYNNEISEKSEIFDDQFSVERPDGSNFTLKIRSTKLEDSAMYFCASRPGLPFWGETQYFGPGTRLLVL.